This section outlines one TCR beta chain sequence together with its context. Its antigen is undetermined. Sort purity for all populations was recorded as exceeding 98%. The entry originates in a study of beta chain features in type 1 diabetes. The junction had 3 bases not matched to a gene; V was cut back by 4 bases and J by 6 bases. Per the germline V gene, CDR1 is SGDLS and CDR2 is YYNGEE. This CDR3 region has 13 residues. Study results and limitations: There was a moderate but significant shortening of TCRB CDR3s in all four CD4+ subsets of Type 1 diabetes patients. For type 1 diabetes patients, VDJ junctions showed fewer insertions and more deletions.

Sequencing targeted expressed TCRB transcripts, as all isolated RNA had been reverse transcribed. The average output of naive, central memory and regulatory T cell samples was about 3.57 million reads. Data came from immunoSEQ multiplex PCR; TCRdb stores just in-frame clones and leaves some out. The data show some 640,000 clones, roughly 13% seen once. The V call is TRBV9, the J call TRBJ2-1; 8 bases line up with TRBD2. This clonotype was sampled from a man younger than 35 with type 1 diabetes. Material: naive CD4+ T cells from blood. Here the CDR3 DNA reads TGTGCCAGCAGCAAACGGGGGGGCAATGAGCAGTTCTTC. Translated, it gives CASSKRGGNEQFF. Full variable domain (remainder filled in from reference TRBV9 and TRBJ2-1): DSGVTQTPKHLITATGQRVTLRCSPRSGDLSVYWYQQSLDQGLQFLIQYYNGEERAKGNILERFSAQQFPDLHSELNLSSLELGDSALYFCASSKRGGNEQFFGPGTRLTVL.